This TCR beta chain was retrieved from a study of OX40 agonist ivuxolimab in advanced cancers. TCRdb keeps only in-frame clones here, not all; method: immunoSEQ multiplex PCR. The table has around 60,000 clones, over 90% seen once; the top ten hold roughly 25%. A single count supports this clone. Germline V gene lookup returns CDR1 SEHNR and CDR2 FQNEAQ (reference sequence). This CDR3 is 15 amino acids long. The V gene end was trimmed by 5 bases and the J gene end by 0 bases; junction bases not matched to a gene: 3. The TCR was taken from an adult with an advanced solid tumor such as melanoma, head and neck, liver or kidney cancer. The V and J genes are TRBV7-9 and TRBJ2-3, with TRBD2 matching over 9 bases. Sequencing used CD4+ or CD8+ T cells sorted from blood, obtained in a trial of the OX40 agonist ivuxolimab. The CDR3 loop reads CASSPSGASTDTQYF. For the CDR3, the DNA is TGTGCCAGCAGCCCTAGCGGGGCTAGCACAGATACGCAGTATTTT.